This paragraph reports one T cell receptor beta chain. Its antigen is not identified. The data stem from a study of identical twins. The study's findings and limits: Researchers caution that invariant MAIT and iNKT cells could partly confound zero-insertion analyses. The study reached conclusions through statistical analysis that was cross-sectional, not following the same donors.

All donors were healthy Caucasians. With template switching, a universal primer site was added, and the cDNA carried unique molecular identifiers. TCRdb independently ran MiXCR on the 5' RACE reads; one entry per CDR3 protein. Of 1.5 million or so distinct CDR3 sequences listed, less than 35% are singletons. V lost 7 bases, J lost 2 bases, and 9 bases lay in between. The CDR3 length is 13 residues. The germline CDR1 and CDR2 sequences are MNHNS and SASEGT. Source material: cord blood. The clonotype originates from a newborn girl in good health. The chain uses TRBV6-1 and TRBJ1-5, with a weak D call TRBD1 (6 bases). The CDR3 is CASIEGGNQPQHF. The CDR3 DNA follows: TGTGCCAGCATCGAGGGGGGCAATCAGCCCCAGCATTTT.